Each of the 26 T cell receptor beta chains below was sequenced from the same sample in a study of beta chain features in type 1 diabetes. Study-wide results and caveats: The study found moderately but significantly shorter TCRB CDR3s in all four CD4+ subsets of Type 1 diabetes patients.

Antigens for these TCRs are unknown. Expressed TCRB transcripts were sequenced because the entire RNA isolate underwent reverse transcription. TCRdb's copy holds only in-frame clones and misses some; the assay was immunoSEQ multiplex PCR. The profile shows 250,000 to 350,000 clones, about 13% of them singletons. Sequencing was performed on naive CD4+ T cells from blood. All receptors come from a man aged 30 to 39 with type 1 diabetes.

The CDR3 sequence is CASSLAGSGRWAQYF. For the CDR3, the DNA is TGTGCCAGCAGCTTGGCGGGTAGCGGGAGGTGGGCCCAGTACTTC. J is TRBJ2-5 and V is TRBV5-4; 10 bases fit TRBD2. Losses at the gene ends were 0 bases for V and 9 bases for J; bases not matched to a gene: 8. The CDR3 totals 15 residues. Looked up from germline, CDR1 is SGHNT and CDR2 is YYREEE (reference sequence).

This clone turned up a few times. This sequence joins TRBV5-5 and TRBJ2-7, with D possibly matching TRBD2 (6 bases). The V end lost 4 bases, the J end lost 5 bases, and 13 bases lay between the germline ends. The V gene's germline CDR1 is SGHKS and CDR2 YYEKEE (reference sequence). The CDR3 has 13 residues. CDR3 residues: CASSRGAGDEQYF. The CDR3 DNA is TGTGCCAGCAGCCGAGGAGCGGGTGACGAGCAGTACTTC.

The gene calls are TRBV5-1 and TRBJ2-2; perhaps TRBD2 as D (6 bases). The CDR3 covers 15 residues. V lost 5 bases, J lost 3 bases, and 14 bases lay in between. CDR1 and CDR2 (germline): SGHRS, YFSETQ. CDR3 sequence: CASSRDGEDTGELFF. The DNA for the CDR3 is TGCGCCAGCAGTCGTGACGGGGAGGACACCGGGGAGCTGTTTTTT.

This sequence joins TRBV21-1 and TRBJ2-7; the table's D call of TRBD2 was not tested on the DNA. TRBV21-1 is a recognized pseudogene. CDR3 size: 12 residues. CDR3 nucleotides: TGTGCCAGCAGCAAGACTTGGGACGAGCAGTACTTC. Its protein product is CASSKTWDEQYF.

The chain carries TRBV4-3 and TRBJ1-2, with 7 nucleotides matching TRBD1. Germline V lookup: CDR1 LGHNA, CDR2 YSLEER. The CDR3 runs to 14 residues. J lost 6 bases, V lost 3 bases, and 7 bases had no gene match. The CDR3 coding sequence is TGCGCCAGCAGCCATTCACAGGGGAAGAATGGCTACACCTTC. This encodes CASSHSQGKNGYTF.

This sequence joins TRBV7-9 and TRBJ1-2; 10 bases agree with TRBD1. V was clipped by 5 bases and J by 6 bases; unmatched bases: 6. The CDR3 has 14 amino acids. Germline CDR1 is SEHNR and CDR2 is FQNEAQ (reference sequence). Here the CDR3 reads CASSPGQGSHGYTF. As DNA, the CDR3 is TGTGCCAGCAGCCCGGGACAGGGGAGCCATGGCTACACCTTC.

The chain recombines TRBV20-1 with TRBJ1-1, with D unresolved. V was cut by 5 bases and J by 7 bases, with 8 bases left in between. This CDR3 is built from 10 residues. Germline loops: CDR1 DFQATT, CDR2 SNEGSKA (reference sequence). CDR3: CSAASGEAFF. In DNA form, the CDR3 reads TGCAGTGCTGCCTCGGGTGAAGCTTTCTTT.

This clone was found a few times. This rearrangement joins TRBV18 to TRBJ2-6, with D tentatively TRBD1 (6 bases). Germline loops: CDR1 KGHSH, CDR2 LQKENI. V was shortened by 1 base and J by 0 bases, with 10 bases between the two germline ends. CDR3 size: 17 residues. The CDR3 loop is CASSPQGHHSGANVLTF. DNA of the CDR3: TGTGCCAGCTCACCACAGGGACATCACTCTGGGGCCAACGTCCTGACTTTC.

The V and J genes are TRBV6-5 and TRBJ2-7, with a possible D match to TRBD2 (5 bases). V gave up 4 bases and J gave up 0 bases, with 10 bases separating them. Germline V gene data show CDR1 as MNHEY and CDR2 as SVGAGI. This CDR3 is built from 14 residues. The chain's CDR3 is CASSSPSISYEQYF. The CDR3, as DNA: TGTGCCAGCAGTTCACCTAGCATCTCCTACGAGCAGTACTTC.

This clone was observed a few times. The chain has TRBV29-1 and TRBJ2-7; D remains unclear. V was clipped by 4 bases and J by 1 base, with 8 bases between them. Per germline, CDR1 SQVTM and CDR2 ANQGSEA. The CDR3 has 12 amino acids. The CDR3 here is CSVVDTSYEQYF. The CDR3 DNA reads TGCAGCGTTGTAGACACTTCCTACGAGCAGTACTTC.

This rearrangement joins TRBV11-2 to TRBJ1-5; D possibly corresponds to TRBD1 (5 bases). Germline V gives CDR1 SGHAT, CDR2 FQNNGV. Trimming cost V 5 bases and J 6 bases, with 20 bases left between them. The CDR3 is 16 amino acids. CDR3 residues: CASSPGAGDKAQPQHF. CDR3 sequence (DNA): TGTGCCAGCAGCCCCGGAGCGGGGGATAAGGCTCAGCCCCAGCATTTT.

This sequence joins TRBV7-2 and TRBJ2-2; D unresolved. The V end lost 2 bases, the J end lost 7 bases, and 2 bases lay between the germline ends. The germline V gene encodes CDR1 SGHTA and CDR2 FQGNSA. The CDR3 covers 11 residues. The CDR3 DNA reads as TGTGCCAGCAGCTTACTCGGGGAGCTGTTTTTT. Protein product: CASSLLGELFF.

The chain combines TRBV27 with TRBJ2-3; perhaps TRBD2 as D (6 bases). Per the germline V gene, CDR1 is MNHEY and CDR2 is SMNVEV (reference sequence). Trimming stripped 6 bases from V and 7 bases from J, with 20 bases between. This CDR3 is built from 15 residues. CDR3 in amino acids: CASRPKGIRGYTQYF. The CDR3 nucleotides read TGTGCCAGCAGACCAAAGGGGATTCGGGGGTATACGCAGTATTTT.

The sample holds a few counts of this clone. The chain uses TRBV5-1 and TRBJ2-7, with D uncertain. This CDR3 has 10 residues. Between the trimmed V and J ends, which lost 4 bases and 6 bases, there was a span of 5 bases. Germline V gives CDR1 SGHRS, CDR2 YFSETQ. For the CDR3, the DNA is TGCGCCAGCAGCCTGAGCGAGCAGTACTTC. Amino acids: CASSLSEQYF.

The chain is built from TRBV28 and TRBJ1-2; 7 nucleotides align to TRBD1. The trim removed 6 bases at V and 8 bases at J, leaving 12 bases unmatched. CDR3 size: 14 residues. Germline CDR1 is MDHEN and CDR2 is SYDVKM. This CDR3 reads CASSEGQSPAGYTF. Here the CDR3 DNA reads TGTGCCAGCAGCGAGGGACAGTCCCCAGCAGGCTACACCTTC.

CDR3 DNA: TGCAGCGTAATGGGCCAGCGGGACGGCAGCGAGCAGTACTTC. Its translation is CSVMGQRDGSEQYF. The chain is built from TRBV29-1 and TRBJ2-7; the match to TRBD2 covers 7 bases. V lost 6 bases, J lost 6 bases, and 14 bases stayed unmatched. Germline CDR1 SQVTM, CDR2 ANQGSEA. This CDR3 contains 14 residues.

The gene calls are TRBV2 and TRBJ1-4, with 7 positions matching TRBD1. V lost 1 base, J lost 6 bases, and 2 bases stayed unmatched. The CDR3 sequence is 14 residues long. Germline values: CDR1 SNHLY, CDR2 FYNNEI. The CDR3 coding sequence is TGTGCCAGCAGTGAAGACAGGGGTTATGAAAAACTGTTTTTT. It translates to CASSEDRGYEKLFF.

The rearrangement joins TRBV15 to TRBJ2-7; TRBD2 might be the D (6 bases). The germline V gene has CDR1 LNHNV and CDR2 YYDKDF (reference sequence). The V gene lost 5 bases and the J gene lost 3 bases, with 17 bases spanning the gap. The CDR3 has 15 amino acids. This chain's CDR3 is CATSGGNPPSYEQYF. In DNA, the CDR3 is TGTGCCACCAGCGGCGGGAACCCTCCCAGCTACGAGCAGTACTTC.

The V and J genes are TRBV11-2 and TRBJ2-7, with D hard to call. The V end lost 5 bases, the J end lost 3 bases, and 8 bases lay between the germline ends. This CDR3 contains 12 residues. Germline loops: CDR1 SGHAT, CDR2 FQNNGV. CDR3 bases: TGTGCCAGCAGCCCCCGGGTCTACGAGCAGTACTTC. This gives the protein CASSPRVYEQYF. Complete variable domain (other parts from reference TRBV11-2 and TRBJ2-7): EAGVAQSPRYKIIEKRQSVAFWCNPISGHATLYWYQQILGQGPKLLIQFQNNGVVDDSQLPKDRFSAERLKGVDSTLKIQPAKLEDSAVYLCASSPRVYEQYFGPGTRLTVT.

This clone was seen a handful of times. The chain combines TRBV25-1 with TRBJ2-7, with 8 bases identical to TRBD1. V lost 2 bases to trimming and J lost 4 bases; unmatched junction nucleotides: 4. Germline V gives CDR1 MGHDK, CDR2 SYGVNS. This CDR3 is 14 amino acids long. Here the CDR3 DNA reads TGTGCCAGCAGTGAAAGGACAGGGAGGTACGAGCAGTACTTC. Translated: CASSERTGRYEQYF.

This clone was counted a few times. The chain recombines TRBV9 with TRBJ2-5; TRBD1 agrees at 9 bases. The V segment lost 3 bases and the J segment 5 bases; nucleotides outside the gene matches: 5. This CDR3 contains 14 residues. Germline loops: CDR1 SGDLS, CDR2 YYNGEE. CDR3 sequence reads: CASSADRGGETQYF. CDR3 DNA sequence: TGTGCCAGCAGCGCGGACAGGGGTGGGGAGACCCAGTACTTC.

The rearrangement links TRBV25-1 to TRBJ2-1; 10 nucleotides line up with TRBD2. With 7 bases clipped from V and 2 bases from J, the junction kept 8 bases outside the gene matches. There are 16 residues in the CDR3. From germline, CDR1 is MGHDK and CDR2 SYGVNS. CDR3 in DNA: TGTGCCAGCACCGCTAGACTAGCGGGTACCTACAATGAGCAGTTCTTC. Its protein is CASTARLAGTYNEQFF.

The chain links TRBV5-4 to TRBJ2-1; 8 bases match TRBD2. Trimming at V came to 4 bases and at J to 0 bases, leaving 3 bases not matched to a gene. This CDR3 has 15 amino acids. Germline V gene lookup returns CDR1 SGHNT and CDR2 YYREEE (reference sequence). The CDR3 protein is CASSPGTSSYNEQFF. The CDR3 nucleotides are TGTGCCAGCAGCCCGGGGACTAGCTCCTACAATGAGCAGTTCTTC.

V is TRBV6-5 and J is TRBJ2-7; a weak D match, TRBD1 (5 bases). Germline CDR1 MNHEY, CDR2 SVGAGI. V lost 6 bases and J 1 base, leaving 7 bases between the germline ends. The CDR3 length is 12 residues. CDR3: CASRRQSYEQYF. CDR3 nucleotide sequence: TGTGCCAGCAGGAGACAGTCCTACGAGCAGTACTTC.

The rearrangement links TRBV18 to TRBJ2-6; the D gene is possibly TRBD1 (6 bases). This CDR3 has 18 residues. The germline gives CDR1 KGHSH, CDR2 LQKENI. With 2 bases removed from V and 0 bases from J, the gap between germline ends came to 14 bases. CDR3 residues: CASSPRDTTNSGANVLTF. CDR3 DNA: TGTGCCAGCTCACCAAGGGACACCACCAACTCTGGGGCCAACGTCCTGACTTTC.

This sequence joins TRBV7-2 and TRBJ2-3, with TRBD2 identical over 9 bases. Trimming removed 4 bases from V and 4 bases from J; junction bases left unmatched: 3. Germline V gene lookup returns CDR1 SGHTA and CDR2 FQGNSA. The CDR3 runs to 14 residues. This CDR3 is CASSSGLAPDTQYF. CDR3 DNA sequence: TGTGCCAGCAGCTCCGGACTAGCGCCAGATACGCAGTATTTT.